One TCR beta chain is described in this entry. Its antigen is unknown. Libraries were prepared by immunoSEQ multiplex PCR; TCRdb keeps only in-frame clonotypes and omits some of them. Found here are tens of thousands of clones, less than 85% of them singletons; the top ten hold about 4.5%. The CDR3 length is 15 residues. CDR1 MNHEY and CDR2 SVGEGT come from the germline V gene. V shed 4 bases and J shed 4 bases, with 17 bases lying between them. The data stem from a study of T cell responses to AZD1222 COVID-19 vaccine. Study observations and caveats: When two AZD1222 doses had been given, Spike-specific TCR breadth and depth rose. It was only after the peak T cell response that any repertoires were sampled. AZD1222 recipients seropositive at baseline numbered only five to seven. Clonal diversity may have been underestimated in mostly white British donors.

This TCR was recovered from an adult who received the AZD1222 COVID-19 vaccine. The chain combines TRBV6-2 or TRBV6-3 with TRBJ2-7; tentative D call: TRBD2 (6 bases). The input for sequencing was peripheral blood, taken 28 days after the second AZD1222 dose. Here the CDR3 DNA reads TGTGCCAGCAGTTTGGCGGGATCCCTTCGGTACGAGCAGTACTTC. Its protein product is CASSLAGSLRYEQYF.